Described below is a single T cell receptor (beta chain) sequence and its context. Its antigen is unknown. The junction does not match germline at one end; this may be a read error. Whole blood was collected in K2EDTA tubes by collaborating institutions according to the institutions' own protocols. For TCRbeta analysis, collaborator samples were shipped as frozen whole blood, as isolated PBMCs, or as DNA extracted from either sample type. These data come from a study of blood T cell repertoires in COVID-19 (dated by TCRdb to 2020 to 2022). About the study as a whole: The collaborator samples originated in the United States, Italy and Spain and spanned the acute and convalescent phases of COVID-19. The material from the prospective study consisted of cDNA or gDNA derived from T cells, B-cell-depleted T cells, or PBMCs. Subjects who had been exposed to COVID-19, were actively infected with it, or had recovered from it provided the deeply sampled blood TCRbeta repertoires that made up the dataset. The repertoires were released in a freely available public database meant as a resource for research on the immune response to SARS-CoV-2. The samples were drawn from two sources: the first 160 participants of the ongoing ImmuneRACE study, and 950 to 1,500 subjects contributed by 6 global collaborators. Nearly every sample came with metadata listing a de-identified subject ID, COVID-19 status, age in years and sex. HLA class I and class II types, where available, came from metadata supplied by the sample provider rather than from assay-based typing. The paper's findings and limits, for the study overall: Clinical and demographic metadata were provided uncurated, with the amount varying by source and participant.

For CDR1 and CDR2, the germline V gene (reference sequence) lists SEHNR and FQNEAQ. Spanning cysteine to phenylalanine, the CDR3 consists of 15 amino acids. Only CDR3 DNA is held: 45 bases, read in frame from base 1. TCRbeta CDR3 regions were amplified from genomic DNA by means of the immunoSEQ Assay, a bias-controlled multiplex PCR. As for the authors' bioinformatics: Nucleated cell counts per sample were estimated from amplification of reference gene primers within the assay. To quantify the absolute abundance of each unique TCRbeta CDR3 rearrangement, sequence reads were collapsed and filtered. For each sample, productive Simpson clonality was calculated by taking the square root of Simpson's diversity index across productive rearrangements. What TCRdb holds here is the immuneACCESS table cut down to in-frame rearrangements. Part of the clones is not present; checked against another copy, under half of the missing clones reflect an unresolved V gene, and the others are unexplained. V, J and clone size were drawn from that table, and D and trimming were deduced from the DNA. For this sample there are roughly 63,000 clones; more than 75% appear just once. Together, the top ten hold roughly 12% of the sample.

The specimen was peripheral blood. The sequence came from an elderly man with acute or convalescent COVID-19. The chain joins TRBV7-9 to TRBJ1-6; TRBD1 could be the D gene, as 5 bases match. The DNA sequence follows: TGTGCCACCAGCCAGGGTAGCTCCTATAATTCACCCCTCCACTTT. It codes for CATSQGSSYNSPLHF.